This TCR beta chain is drawn from a study of blood T cell repertoires in COVID-19. About the research overall: Acute and convalescent COVID-19 specimens originated in the United States, Italy and Spain. Sources were T cells, B-cell-depleted T cells, or PBMCs; the material itself was cDNA or gDNA.

Sequencing used immunoSEQ multiplex PCR; TCRdb keeps in-frame clones, though not all of them. The table records under 250,000 clones, about three quarters of them present only once. The V and J ends lost 6 bases and 6 bases, in that order; junction bases with no gene match: 4. Germline CDR1 MNHEY, CDR2 SVGEGT. CDR3 size: 14 residues. The sequenced sample was peripheral blood. The source of this sequence is a woman in her 70s with acute or convalescent COVID-19. The chain uses TRBV6-2 or TRBV6-3 and TRBJ2-4; 11 bases match TRBD2. The CDR3, as DNA: TGTGCCAGCAGCGCTAGCGGGGGGCGAAACATTCAGTACTTC. Translating it yields CASSASGGRNIQYF.